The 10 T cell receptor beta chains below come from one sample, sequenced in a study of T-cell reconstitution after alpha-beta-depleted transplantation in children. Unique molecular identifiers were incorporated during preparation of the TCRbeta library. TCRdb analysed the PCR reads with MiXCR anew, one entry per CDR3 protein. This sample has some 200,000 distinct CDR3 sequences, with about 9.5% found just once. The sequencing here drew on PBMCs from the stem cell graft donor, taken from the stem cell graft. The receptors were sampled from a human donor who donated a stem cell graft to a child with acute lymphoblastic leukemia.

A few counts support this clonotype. The CDR3 spells CASSIILGRGQGSDTEAFF. In DNA, the CDR3 is TGCGCCAGCAGTATCATCCTGGGCAGGGGGCAAGGTTCGGACACTGAAGCTTTCTTT. The V call is TRBV5-1, the J call TRBJ1-1; TRBD1 aligns across 8 bases. The CDR3 extends over 19 amino acids. Germline lookup yields CDR1 SGHRS and CDR2 YFSETQ. With V trimmed by 5 bases and J by 3 bases, 21 bases remained unmatched.

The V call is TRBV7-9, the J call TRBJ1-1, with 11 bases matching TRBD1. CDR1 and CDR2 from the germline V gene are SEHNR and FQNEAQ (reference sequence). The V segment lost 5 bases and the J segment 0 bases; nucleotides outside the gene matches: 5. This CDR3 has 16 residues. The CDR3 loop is CASSPGTGGMNTEAFF. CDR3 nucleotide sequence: TGTGCCAGCAGCCCCGGGACAGGGGGAATGAACACTGAAGCTTTCTTT.

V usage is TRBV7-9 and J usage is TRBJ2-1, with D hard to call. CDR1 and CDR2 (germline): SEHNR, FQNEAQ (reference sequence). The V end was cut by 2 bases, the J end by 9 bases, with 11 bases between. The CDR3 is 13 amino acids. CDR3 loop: CASSLSPSLEQFF. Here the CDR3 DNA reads TGTGCCAGCAGCTTATCCCCCTCTCTTGAGCAGTTCTTC. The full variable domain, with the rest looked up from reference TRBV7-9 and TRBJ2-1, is DTGVSQNPRHKITKRGQNVTFRCDPISEHNRLYWYRQTLGQGPEFLTYFQNEAQLEKSRLLSDRFSAERPKGSFSTLEIQRTEQGDSAMYLCASSLSPSLEQFFGPGTRLTVL.

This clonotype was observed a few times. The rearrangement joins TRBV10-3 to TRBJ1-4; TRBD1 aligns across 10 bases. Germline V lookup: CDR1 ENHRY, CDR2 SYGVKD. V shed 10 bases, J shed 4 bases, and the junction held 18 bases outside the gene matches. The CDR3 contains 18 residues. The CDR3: CATEPGTGARGGNEKLFF. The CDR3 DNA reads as TGTGCCACCGAACCCGGGACAGGGGCCAGAGGGGGTAATGAAAAACTGTTTTTT.

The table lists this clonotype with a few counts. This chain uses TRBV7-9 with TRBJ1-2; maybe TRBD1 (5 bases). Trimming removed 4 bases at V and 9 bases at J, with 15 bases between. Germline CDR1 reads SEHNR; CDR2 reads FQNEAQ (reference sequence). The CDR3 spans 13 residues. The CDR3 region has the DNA TGTGCCAGCAGCTCAGTCGGGGGTTCGAGCTACACCTTC. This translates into CASSSVGGSSYTF.

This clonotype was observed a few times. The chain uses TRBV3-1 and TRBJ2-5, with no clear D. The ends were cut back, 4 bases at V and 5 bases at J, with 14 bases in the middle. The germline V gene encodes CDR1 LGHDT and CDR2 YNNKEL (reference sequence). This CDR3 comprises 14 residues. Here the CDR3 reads CASSPTGQSETQYF. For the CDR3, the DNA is TGTGCCAGCAGCCCGACCGGCCAGTCCGAGACCCAGTACTTC.

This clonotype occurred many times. The CDR3 nucleotides read TGTGCCAGCAGCGGGACTAGCCACACCGGGGAGCTGTTTTTT. It is translated as CASSGTSHTGELFF. The genes are TRBV6-2 or TRBV6-3 and TRBJ2-2; TRBD2 aligns across 9 bases. The CDR3 is 14 residues long. CDR1 and CDR2 from the germline V gene are MNHEY and SVGEGT. With 6 bases clipped from V and 3 bases from J, the junction kept 2 bases outside the gene matches.

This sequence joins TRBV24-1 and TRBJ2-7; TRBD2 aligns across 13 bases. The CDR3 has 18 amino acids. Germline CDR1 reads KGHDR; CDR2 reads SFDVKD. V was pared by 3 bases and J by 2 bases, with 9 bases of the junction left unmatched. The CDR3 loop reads CATSDPAGTSGGAYEQYF. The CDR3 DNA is TGTGCCACCAGTGATCCAGCAGGAACTAGCGGGGGGGCCTACGAGCAGTACTTC.

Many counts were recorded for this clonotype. The CDR3 sequence: CASSTGQITDTQYF. The CDR3 DNA is TGTGCCAGCAGTACCGGACAGATCACAGATACGCAGTATTTT. The V and J genes are TRBV6-1 and TRBJ2-3; TRBD1 might be the D (6 bases). This CDR3 is 14 amino acids long. Deletions cut 5 bases from V and 2 bases from J, with 11 bases between. Germline V gene data show CDR1 as MNHNS and CDR2 as SASEGT.

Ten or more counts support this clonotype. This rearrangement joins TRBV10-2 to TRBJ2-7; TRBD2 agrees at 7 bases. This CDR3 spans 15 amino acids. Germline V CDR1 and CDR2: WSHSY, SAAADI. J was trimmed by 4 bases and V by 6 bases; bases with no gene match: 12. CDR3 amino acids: CASRPIGLAAYEQYF. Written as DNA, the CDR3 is TGCGCCAGCAGACCTATAGGGCTAGCGGCATACGAGCAGTACTTC.